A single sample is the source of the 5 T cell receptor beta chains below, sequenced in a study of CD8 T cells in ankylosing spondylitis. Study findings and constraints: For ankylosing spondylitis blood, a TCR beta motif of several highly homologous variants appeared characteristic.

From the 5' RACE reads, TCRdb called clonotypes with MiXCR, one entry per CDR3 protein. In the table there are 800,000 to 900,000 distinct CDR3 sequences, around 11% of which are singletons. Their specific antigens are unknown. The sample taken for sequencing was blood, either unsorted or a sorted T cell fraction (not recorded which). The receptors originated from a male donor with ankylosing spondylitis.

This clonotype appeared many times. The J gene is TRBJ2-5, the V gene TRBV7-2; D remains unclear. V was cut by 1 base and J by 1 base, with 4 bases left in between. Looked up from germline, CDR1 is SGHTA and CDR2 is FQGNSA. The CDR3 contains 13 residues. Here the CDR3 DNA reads TGTGCCAGCAGCTTAGTCTTCCAAGAGACCCAGTACTTC. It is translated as CASSLVFQETQYF.

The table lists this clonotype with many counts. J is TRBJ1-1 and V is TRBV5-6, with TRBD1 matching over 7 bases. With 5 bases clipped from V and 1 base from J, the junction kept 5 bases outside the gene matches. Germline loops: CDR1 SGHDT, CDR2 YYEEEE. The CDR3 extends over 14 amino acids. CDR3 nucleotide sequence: TGTGCCAGCAGTCAGACAGGGTGGAACACTGAAGCTTTCTTT. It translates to CASSQTGWNTEAFF.

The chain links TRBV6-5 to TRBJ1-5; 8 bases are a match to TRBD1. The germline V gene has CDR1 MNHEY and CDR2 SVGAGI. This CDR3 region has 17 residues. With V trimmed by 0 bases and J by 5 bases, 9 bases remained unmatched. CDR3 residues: CASSYSSRTGRDQPQHF. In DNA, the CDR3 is TGTGCCAGCAGTTACTCTAGCCGGACAGGGAGGGATCAGCCCCAGCATTTT.

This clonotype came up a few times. CDR3 nucleotides: TGTGCCAGCAGTGACAGGGGAAGGGCGACCCAGTACTTC. Its protein is CASSDRGRATQYF. This chain uses TRBV2 with TRBJ2-5; possibly TRBD1 for D (6 bases). CDR1 is SNHLY, CDR2 FYNNEI, per germline. CDR3 length: 13 residues. With 3 bases removed from V and 7 bases from J, the gap between germline ends came to 12 bases.

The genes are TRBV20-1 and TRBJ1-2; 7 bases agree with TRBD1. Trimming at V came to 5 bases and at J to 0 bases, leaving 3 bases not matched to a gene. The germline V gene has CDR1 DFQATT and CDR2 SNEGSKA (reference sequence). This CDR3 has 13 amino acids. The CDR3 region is CSAADRTNYGYTF. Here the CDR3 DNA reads TGCAGTGCTGCGGACAGGACTAACTATGGCTACACCTTC.